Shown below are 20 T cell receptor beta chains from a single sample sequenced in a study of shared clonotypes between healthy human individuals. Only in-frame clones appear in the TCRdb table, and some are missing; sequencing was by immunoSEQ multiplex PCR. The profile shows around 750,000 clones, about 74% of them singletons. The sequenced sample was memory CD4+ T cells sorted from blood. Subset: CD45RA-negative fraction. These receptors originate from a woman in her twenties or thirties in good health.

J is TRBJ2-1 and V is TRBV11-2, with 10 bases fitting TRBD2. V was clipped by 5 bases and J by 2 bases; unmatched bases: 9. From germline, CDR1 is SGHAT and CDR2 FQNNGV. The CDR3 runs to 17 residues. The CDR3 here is CASSLSRGLATYNEQFF. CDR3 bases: TGTGCCAGCAGCCTGAGTAGGGGACTAGCGACCTACAATGAGCAGTTCTTC.

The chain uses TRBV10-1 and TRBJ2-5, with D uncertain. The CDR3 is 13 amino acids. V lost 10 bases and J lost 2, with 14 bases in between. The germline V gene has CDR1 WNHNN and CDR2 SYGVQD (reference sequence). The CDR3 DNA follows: TGCGCCACCCCCGGCAGAGTTCAAGAGACCCAGTACTTC. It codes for CATPGRVQETQYF.

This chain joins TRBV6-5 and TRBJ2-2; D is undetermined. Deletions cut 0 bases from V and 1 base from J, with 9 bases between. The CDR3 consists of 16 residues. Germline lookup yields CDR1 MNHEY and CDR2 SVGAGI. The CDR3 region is CASSYSISLNTGELFF. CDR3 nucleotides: TGTGCCAGCAGTTACTCTATATCCCTGAACACCGGGGAGCTGTTTTTT.

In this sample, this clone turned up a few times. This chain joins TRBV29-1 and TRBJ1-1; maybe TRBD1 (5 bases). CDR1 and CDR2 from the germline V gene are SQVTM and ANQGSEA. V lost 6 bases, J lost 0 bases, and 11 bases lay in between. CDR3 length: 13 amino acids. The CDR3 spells CSVGRLMNTEAFF. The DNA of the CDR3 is TGCAGCGTGGGGCGGTTAATGAACACTGAAGCTTTCTTT.

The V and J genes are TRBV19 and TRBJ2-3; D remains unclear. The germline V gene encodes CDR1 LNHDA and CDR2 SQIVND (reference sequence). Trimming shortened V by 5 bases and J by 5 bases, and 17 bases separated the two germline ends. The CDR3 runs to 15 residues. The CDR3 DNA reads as TGTGCCAGTAGTCCCCAGCGAGGTCCGGAAGATACGCAGTATTTT. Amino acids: CASSPQRGPEDTQYF.

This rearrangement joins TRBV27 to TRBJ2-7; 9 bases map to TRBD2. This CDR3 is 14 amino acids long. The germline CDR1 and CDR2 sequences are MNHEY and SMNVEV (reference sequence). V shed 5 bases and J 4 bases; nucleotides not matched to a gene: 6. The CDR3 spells CASSPWTSAYEQYF. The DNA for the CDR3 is TGTGCCAGCAGTCCCTGGACTAGCGCGTACGAGCAGTACTTC.

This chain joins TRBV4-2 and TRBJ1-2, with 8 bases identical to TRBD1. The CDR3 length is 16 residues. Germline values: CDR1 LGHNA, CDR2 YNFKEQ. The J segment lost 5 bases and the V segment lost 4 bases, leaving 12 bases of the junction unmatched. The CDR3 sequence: CASSPYNAGQGYGYTF. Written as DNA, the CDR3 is TGTGCCAGCAGCCCCTACAACGCCGGACAGGGATATGGCTACACCTTC.

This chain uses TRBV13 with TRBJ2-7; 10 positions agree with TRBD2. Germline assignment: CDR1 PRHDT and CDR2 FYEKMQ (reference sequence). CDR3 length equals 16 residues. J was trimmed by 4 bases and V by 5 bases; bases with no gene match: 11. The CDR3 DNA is TGTGCCAGCAGCCCTCCCCCTAGCGGGAGTAGATACGAGCAGTACTTC. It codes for CASSPPPSGSRYEQYF.

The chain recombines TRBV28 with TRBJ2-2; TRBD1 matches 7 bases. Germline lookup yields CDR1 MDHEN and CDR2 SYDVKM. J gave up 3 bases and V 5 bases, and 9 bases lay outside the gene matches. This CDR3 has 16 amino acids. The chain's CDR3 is CASSTYNRGDTGELFF. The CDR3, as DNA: TGTGCCAGCAGTACGTATAACAGGGGCGACACCGGGGAGCTGTTTTTT. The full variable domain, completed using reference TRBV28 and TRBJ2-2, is DVKVTQSSRYLVKRTGEKVFLECVQDMDHENMFWYRQDPGLGLRLIYFSYDVKMKEKGDIPEGYSVSREKKERFSLILESASTNQTSMYLCASSTYNRGDTGELFFGEGSRLTVL.

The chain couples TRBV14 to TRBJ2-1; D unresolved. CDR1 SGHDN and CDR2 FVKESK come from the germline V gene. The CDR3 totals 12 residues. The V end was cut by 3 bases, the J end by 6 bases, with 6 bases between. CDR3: CASSQTRNEQFF. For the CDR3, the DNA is TGTGCCAGCAGCCAGACCCGCAATGAGCAGTTCTTC.

The CDR3 bases are TGCGCCAGCAGCTGGGGGCAGTCGTCTAGCACAGATACGCAGTATTTT. Translated, it gives CASSWGQSSSTDTQYF. The V gene is TRBV5-1, the J gene TRBJ2-3, with D possibly being TRBD1 (6 bases). Between the trimmed V and J ends, which lost 3 bases and 0 bases, there was a span of 14 bases. CDR3 size: 16 residues. Germline V gives CDR1 SGHRS, CDR2 YFSETQ.

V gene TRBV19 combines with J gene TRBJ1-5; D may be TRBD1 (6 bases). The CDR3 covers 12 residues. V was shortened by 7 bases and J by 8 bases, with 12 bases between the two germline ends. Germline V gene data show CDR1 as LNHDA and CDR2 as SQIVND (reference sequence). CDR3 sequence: CASTGGREPQHF. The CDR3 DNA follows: TGTGCCAGTACTGGGGGCAGGGAGCCCCAGCATTTT.

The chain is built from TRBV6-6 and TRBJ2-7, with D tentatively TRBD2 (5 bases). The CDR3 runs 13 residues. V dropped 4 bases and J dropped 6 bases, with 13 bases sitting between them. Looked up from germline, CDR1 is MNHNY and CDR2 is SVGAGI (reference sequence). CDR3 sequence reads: CASSSRTPLEQYF. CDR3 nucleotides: TGTGCCAGCAGTTCACGGACTCCCCTCGAGCAGTACTTC.

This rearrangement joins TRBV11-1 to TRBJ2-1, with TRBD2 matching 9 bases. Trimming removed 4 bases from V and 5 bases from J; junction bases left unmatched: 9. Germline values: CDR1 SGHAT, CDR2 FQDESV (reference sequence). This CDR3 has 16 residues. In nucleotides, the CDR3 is TGTGCCAGCAGCTCCCTTAGCGGGAGTGTGCACAATGAGCAGTTCTTC. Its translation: CASSSLSGSVHNEQFF.

The CDR3 here is CASSPPQYQAFF. CDR3 coding DNA: TGTGCCAGTAGTCCCCCTCAGTACCAAGCTTTCTTT. The chain is built from TRBV19 and TRBJ1-1; no reliable D call. Trimming took off 5 bases at V and 9 bases at J, with 13 bases between the two ends. The CDR3 extends over 12 amino acids. From germline, CDR1 is LNHDA and CDR2 SQIVND (reference sequence).

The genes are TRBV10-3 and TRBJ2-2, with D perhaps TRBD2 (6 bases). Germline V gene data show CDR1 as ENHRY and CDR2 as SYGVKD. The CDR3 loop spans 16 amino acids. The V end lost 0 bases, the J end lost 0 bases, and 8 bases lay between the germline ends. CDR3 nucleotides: TGTGCCATCAGTGAGTCGTCTAGCGCGAACACCGGGGAGCTGTTTTTT. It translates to CAISESSSANTGELFF.

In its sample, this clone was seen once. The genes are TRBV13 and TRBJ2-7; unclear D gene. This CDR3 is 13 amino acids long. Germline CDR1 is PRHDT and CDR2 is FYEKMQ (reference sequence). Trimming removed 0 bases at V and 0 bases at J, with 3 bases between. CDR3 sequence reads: CASSLGPSYEQYF. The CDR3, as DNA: TGTGCCAGCAGCTTAGGCCCCTCCTACGAGCAGTACTTC.

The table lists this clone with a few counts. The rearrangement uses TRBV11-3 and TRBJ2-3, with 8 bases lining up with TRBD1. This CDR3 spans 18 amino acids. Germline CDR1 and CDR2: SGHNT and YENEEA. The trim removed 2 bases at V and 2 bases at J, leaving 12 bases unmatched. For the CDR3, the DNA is TGTGCCAGCAGCTTATCAAAATGGGGGACAGGAGACACAGATACGCAGTATTTT. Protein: CASSLSKWGTGDTDTQYF.

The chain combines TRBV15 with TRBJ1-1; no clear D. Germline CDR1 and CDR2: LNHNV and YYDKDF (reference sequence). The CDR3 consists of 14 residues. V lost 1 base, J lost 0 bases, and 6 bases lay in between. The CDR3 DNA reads TGTGCCACCAGCAGAGCGACTGTGAACACTGAAGCTTTCTTT. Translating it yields CATSRATVNTEAFF.

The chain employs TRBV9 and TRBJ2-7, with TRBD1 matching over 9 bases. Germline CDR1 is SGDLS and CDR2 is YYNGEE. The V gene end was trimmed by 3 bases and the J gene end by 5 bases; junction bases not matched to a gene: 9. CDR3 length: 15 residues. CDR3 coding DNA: TGTGCCAGCAGCGAGCTCGGACAGGGGCTCAACGAGCAGTACTTC. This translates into CASSELGQGLNEQYF.